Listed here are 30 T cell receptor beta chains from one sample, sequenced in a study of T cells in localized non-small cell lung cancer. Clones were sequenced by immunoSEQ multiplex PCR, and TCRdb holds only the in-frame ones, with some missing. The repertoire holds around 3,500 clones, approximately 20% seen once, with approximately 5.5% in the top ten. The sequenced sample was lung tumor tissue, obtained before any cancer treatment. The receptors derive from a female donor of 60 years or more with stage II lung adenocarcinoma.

For the CDR3, the DNA is TGCGCCAGCAGCTTGGGGGAACCCGTTAGCTCCTATAATTCACCCCTCCACTTT. It codes for CASSLGEPVSSYNSPLHF. The chain links TRBV5-1 to TRBJ1-6; unclear D gene. The CDR3 extends over 18 amino acids. V was pared by 0 bases and J by 0 bases, with 13 bases between. The V gene's germline CDR1 is SGHRS and CDR2 YFSETQ.

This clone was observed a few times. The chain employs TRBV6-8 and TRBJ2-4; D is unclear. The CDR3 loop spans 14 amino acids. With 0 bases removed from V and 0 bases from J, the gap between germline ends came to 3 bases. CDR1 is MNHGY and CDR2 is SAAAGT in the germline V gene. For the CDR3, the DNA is TGTGCCAGCAGTTACTCCCTAGCCAAAAACATTCAGTACTTC. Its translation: CASSYSLAKNIQYF.

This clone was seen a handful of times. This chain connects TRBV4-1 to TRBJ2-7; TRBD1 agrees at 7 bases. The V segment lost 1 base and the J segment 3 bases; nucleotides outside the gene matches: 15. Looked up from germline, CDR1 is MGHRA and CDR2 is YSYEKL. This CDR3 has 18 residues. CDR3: CASSQAVLGVGGIYEQYF. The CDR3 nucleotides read TGCGCCAGCAGCCAAGCGGTCTTGGGTGTAGGGGGCATCTACGAGCAGTACTTC.

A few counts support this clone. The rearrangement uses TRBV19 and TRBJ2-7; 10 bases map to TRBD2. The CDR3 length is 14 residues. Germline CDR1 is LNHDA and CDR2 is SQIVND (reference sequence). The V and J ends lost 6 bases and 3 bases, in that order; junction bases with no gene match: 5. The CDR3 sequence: CASSEREGRYEQYF. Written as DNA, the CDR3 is TGTGCCAGTAGCGAGCGGGAGGGCCGCTACGAGCAGTACTTC.

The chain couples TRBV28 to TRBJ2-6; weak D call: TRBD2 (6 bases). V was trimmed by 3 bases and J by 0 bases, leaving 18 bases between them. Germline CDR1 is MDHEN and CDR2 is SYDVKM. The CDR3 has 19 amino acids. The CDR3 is CASSFASLLGGSGANVLTF. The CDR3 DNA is TGTGCCAGCAGTTTTGCGTCCCTTCTCGGGGGCTCTGGGGCCAACGTCCTGACTTTC. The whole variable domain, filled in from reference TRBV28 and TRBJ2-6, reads DVKVTQSSRYLVKRTGEKVFLECVQDMDHENMFWYRQDPGLGLRLIYFSYDVKMKEKGDIPEGYSVSREKKERFSLILESASTNQTSMYLCASSFASLLGGSGANVLTFGAGSRLTVL.

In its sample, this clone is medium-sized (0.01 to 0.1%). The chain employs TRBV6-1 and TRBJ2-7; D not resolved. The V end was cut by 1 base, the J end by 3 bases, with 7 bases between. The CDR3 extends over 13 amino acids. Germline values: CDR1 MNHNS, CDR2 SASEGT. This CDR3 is CASSEGLRYEQYF. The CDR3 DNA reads TGTGCCAGCAGTGAAGGACTCCGCTACGAGCAGTACTTC.

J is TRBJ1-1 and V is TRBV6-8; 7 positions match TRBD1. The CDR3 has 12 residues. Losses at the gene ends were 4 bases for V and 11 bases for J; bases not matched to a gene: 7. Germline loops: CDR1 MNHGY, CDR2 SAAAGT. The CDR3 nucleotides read TGTGCCAGCAGTTCGGTCACAGGGGTGGCTTTCTTT. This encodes CASSSVTGVAFF.

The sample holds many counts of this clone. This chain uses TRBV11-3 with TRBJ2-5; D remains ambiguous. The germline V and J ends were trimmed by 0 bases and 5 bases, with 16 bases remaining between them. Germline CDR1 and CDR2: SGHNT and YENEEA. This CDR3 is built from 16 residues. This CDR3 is CASSLDRPILSETQYF. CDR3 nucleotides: TGTGCCAGCAGCTTAGATCGTCCTATTTTATCGGAGACCCAGTACTTC.

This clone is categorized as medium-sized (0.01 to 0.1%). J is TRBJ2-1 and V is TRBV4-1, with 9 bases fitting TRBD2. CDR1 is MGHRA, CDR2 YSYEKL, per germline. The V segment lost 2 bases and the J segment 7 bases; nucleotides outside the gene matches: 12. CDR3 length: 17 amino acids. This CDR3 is CASSQFLTSGNANEQFF. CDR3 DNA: TGCGCCAGCAGCCAATTCCTGACTAGCGGCAATGCGAATGAGCAGTTCTTC.

The CDR3 spells CASGPDLSGVDGYTF. Here the CDR3 DNA reads TGTGCCAGCGGACCGGACCTGTCGGGGGTAGATGGCTACACCTTC. The V gene is TRBV11-3, the J gene TRBJ1-2, with D possibly matching TRBD1 (5 bases). This CDR3 has 15 amino acids. CDR1 SGHNT and CDR2 YENEEA come from the germline V gene. The V gene lost 8 bases and the J gene lost 6 bases, with 22 bases spanning the gap.

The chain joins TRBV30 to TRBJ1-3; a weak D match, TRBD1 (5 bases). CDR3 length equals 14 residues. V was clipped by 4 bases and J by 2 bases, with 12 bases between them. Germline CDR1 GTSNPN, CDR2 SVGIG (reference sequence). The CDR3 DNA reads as TGTGCCTGGAAGCGGGACCCGACTGGAAACACCATATATTTT. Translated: CAWKRDPTGNTIYF.

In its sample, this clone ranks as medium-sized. In DNA form, the CDR3 reads TGTGCCAGCAGCTTAGACCGTCAGACTAGCGGGAAAACCTTCAATGAGCAGTTCTTC. As protein: CASSLDRQTSGKTFNEQFF. The rearrangement uses TRBV11-3 and TRBJ2-1, with TRBD2 identical over 11 bases. Germline V gene data show CDR1 as SGHNT and CDR2 as YENEEA. Trimming cost V 0 bases and J 6 bases; bases outside gene matches: 13. This CDR3 spans 19 amino acids.

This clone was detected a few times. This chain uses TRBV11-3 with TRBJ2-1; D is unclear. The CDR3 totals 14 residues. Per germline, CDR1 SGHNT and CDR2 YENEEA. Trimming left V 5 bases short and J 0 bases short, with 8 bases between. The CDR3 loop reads CASSPPGSYNEQFF. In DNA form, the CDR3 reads TGTGCCAGCAGCCCACCTGGCTCCTACAATGAGCAGTTCTTC. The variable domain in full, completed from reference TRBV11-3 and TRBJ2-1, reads EAGVVQSPRYKIIEKKQPVAFWCNPISGHNTLYWYLQNLGQGPELLIRYENEEAVDDSQLPKDRFSAERLKGVDSTLKIQPAELGDSAVYLCASSPPGSYNEQFFGPGTRLTVL.

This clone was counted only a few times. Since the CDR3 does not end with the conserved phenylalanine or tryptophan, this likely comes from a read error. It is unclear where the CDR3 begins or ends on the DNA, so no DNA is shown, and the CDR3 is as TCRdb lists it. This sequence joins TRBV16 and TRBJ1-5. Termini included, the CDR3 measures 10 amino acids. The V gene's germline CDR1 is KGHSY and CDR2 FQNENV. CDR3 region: CASGSRGQLS.

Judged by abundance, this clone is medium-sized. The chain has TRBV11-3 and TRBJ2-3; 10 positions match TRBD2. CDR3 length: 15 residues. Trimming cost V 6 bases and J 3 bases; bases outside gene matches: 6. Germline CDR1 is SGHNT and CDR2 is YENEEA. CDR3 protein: CASRKAGGLTDTQYF. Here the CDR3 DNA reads TGTGCCAGCAGAAAAGCGGGAGGGTTGACAGATACGCAGTATTTT.

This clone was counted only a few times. The DNA for the CDR3 is TGTGCCAGCAGGGTCAGTGGTGGGACACCCCTCCACTTT. It is translated as CASRVSGGTPLHF. The chain combines TRBV6-7 with TRBJ1-6; D gene ambiguous. TRBV6-7 is filed as an ORF, its function uncertain. V was pared by 6 bases and J by 11 bases, with 14 bases between. The CDR3 length is 13 residues.

The CDR3 spells CAWSVLSGPYTDTQYF. For the CDR3, the DNA is TGTGCCTGGAGTGTACTGAGCGGGCCCTACACAGATACGCAGTATTTT. The chain links TRBV30 to TRBJ2-3, with D tentatively TRBD2 (6 bases). Germline CDR1 and CDR2: GTSNPN and SVGIG (reference sequence). The length of the CDR3 is 16 residues. Trimming removed 0 bases at V and 2 bases at J, with 15 bases between.

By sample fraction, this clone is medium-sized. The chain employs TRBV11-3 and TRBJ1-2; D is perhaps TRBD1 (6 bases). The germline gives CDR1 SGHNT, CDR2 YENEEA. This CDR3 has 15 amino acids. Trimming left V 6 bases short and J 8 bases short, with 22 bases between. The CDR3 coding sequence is TGTGCCAGCAGACTTGGGATGGACAGTACGGGAGGCTACACCTTC. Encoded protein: CASRLGMDSTGGYTF.

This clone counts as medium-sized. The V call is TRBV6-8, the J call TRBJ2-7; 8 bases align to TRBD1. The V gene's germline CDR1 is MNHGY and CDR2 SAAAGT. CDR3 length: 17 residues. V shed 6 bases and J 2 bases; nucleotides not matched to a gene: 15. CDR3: CASSTYPYRGSTYEQYF. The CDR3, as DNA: TGTGCCAGCAGCACTTACCCCTACAGGGGGTCAACCTACGAGCAGTACTTC.

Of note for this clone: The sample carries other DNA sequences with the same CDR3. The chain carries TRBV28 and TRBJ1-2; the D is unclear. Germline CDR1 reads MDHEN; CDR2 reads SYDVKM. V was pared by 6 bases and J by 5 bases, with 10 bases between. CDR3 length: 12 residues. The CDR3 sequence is CASSRREYGYTF. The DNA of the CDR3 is TGTGCCAGCAGCCGCCGGGAGTATGGCTACACCTTC.

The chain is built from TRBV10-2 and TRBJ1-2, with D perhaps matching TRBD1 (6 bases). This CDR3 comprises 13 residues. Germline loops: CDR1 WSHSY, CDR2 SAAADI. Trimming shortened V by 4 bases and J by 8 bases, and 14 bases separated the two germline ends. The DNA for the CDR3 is TGCGCCAGCAGTGGAACAGGGTGGGACGGCTACACCTTC. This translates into CASSGTGWDGYTF.

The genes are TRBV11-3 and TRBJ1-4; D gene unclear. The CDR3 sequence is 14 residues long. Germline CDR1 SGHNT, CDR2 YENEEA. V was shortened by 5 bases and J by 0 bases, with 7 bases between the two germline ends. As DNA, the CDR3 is TGTGCCAGCAGCCCACAATCAACTAATGAAAAACTGTTTTTT. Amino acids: CASSPQSTNEKLFF. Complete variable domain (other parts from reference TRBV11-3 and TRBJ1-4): EAGVVQSPRYKIIEKKQPVAFWCNPISGHNTLYWYLQNLGQGPELLIRYENEEAVDDSQLPKDRFSAERLKGVDSTLKIQPAELGDSAVYLCASSPQSTNEKLFFGSGTQLSVL.

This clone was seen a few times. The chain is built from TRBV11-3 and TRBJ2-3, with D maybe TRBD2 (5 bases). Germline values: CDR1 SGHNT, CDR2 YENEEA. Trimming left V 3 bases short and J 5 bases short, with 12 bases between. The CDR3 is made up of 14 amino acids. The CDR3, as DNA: TGTGCCAGCAGCTTGGCCAGCGAGGGAGATACGCAGTATTTT. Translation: CASSLASEGDTQYF.

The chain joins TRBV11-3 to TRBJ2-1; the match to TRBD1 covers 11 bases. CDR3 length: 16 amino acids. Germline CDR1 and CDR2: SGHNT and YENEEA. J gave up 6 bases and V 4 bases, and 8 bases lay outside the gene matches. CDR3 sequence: CASSSDRDRGGNEQFF. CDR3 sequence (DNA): TGTGCCAGCAGCTCAGACCGGGACAGGGGGGGCAATGAGCAGTTCTTC.

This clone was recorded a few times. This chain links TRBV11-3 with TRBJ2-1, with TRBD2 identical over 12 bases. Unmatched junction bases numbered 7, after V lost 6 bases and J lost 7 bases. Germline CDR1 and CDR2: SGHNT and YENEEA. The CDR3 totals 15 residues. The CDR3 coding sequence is TGTGCCAGCAGTCAACCTAGCGGGGGGGAGAATGAGCAGTTCTTC. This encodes CASSQPSGGENEQFF.

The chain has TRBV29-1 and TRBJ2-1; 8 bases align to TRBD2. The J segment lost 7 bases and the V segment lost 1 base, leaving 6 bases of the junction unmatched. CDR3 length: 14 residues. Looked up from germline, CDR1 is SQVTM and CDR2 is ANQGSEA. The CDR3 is CSVEVRGAGNEQFF. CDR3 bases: TGCAGCGTTGAAGTGCGGGGGGCGGGTAATGAGCAGTTCTTC.

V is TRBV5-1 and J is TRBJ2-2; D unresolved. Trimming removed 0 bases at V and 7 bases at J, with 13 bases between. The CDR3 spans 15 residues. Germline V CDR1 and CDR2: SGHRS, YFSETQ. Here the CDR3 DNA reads TGCGCCAGCAGCTTGGGAGTAGGATCCGGCGGGGAGCTGTTTTTT. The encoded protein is CASSLGVGSGGELFF.

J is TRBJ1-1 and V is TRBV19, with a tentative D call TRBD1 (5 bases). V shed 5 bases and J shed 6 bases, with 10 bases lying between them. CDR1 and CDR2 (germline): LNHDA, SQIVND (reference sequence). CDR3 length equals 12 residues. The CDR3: CASSARVAEAFF. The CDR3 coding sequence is TGTGCCAGTAGTGCCAGGGTTGCTGAAGCTTTCTTT. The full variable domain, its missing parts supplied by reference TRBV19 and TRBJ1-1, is DGGITQSPKYLFRKEGQNVTLSCEQNLNHDAMYWYRQDPGQGLRLIYYSQIVNDFQKGDIAEGYSVSREKKESFPLTVTSAQKNPTAFYLCASSARVAEAFFGQGTRLTVV.

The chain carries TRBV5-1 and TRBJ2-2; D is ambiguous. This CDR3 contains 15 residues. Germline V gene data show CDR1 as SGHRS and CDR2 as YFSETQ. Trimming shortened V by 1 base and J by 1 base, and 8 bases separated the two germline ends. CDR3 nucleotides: TGCGCCAGCAGCTTGTTATCACAGAACACCGGGGAGCTGTTTTTT. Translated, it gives CASSLLSQNTGELFF.

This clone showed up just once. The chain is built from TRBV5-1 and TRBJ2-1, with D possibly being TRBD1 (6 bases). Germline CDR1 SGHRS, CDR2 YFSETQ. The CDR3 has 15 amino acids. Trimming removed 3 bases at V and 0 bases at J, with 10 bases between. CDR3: CASSSDSSSYNEQFF. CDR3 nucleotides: TGCGCCAGCAGCTCGGACAGTAGCTCCTACAATGAGCAGTTCTTC.